This T cell receptor beta chain was profiled in a study of cytomegalovirus exposure and HLA in healthy donors. Overall study results and limits: Researchers reported that a few CMV-associated chains were confirmed in vitro as CMV antigen-specific. Associated with cytomegalovirus, according to the listing, were approximately 160 TCR beta chains.

Sequencing used immunoSEQ multiplex PCR; TCRdb keeps in-frame clones, though not all of them. The sample records roughly 250,000 clones, 70% to 90% being singletons. Germline V gene lookup returns CDR1 MNHNS and CDR2 SASEGT. Trimming removed 7 bases from V and 5 bases from J; junction bases left unmatched: 12. CDR3 length: 15 amino acids. With regard to this clone: The antigen is not known.

The clonotype was recovered from a woman under 40 in good health and CMV-seropositive. Material: PBMCs. The rearrangement uses TRBV6-1 and TRBJ2-5, with 8 bases lining up with TRBD2. The CDR3 sequence: CASTIISGSFETQYF. The CDR3 coding sequence is TGTGCCAGCACCATAATAAGCGGGAGTTTTGAGACCCAGTACTTC.